The rows below give T cell receptor beta chains drawn from one sample of a study of brain metastases from non-small cell lung cancer. Assay used: immunoSEQ multiplex PCR; TCRdb lists only in-frame clones, some missing. Of approximately 300 clones detected, 75% to 90% appear once; the ten largest clones hold 13% to 15%. The sequencing sample was made of tissue from a brain metastasis. The source is a donor aged 40 or older with non-small cell lung cancer. Both conserved end residues are part of each CDR3.

j_call: TRBJ1-5
v_call: TRBV4-3
cdr3_aa: CASSQDAGEGNQPQHF

j_call: TRBJ1-5
v_call: TRBV9
cdr3_aa: CASSVGDISNQPQHF

j_call: TRBJ2-1
v_call: TRBV27
cdr3_aa: CASNSGGPSYNEQFF

j_call: TRBJ1-1
v_call: TRBV7-2
cdr3_aa: CASSLRMRPMNTEAFF

j_call: TRBJ2-2
v_call: TRBV9
cdr3_aa: CASRGPGDTGELFF

j_call: TRBJ2-4
v_call: TRBV6-5
cdr3_aa: CASSPPPGRGNIQYF

j_call: TRBJ1-6
v_call: TRBV7-2
cdr3_aa: CASSLEMSSPLHF

j_call: TRBJ2-3
v_call: TRBV27
cdr3_aa: CASSWGGRTDTQYF

j_call: TRBJ1-5
v_call: TRBV19
cdr3_aa: CATARGGNQPQHF

j_call: TRBJ1-2
v_call: TRBV30
cdr3_aa: CAWEGEGYGYTF

j_call: TRBJ1-3
v_call: TRBV9
cdr3_aa: CASSVTGEGGNTIYF

j_call: TRBJ2-5
v_call: TRBV7-6
cdr3_aa: CASSSTSRDTQETQYF

j_call: TRBJ2-2
v_call: TRBV7-3
cdr3_aa: CASSSSQANRELFF

j_call: TRBJ1-2
v_call: TRBV13
cdr3_aa: CASSGPRVGANGGYTF

j_call: TRBJ1-5
v_call: TRBV28
cdr3_aa: CASSSQVGSNQPQHF

j_call: TRBJ1-6
v_call: TRBV18
cdr3_aa: CASSPQDNYNSPLHF

j_call: TRBJ1-3
v_call: TRBV5-1
cdr3_aa: CASSLTDLGTSSGNTIYF

j_call: TRBJ1-5
v_call: TRBV19
cdr3_aa: CASQDSNQPQHF

j_call: TRBJ1-1
v_call: TRBV9
cdr3_aa: CASSVTGARTEAFF

j_call: TRBJ2-6
v_call: TRBV1
cdr3_aa: CTSSSRCLCTKSANVLTF

j_call: TRBJ2-5
v_call: TRBV7-2
cdr3_aa: CASSPTGGKQETQYF

j_call: TRBJ2-7
v_call: TRBV7-9
cdr3_aa: CASSSTQEAHEQYF

j_call: TRBJ2-7
v_call: TRBV7-9
cdr3_aa: CASSSTQGAHEQYF

j_call: TRBJ2-5
v_call: TRBV5-6
cdr3_aa: CASSRDFGETQYF

j_call: TRBJ2-1
v_call: TRBV7-8
cdr3_aa: CASSSFTDPYNEQFF

j_call: TRBJ2-7
v_call: TRBV5-1
cdr3_aa: CASSLEGIYEQYF

j_call: TRBJ2-3
v_call: TRBV11-3
cdr3_aa: CASSLAGAADTQYF

j_call: TRBJ2-4
v_call: TRBV13
cdr3_aa: CASSLALPGPVDIQYF

j_call: TRBJ1-2
v_call: TRBV4-1
cdr3_aa: CASSQVREKNYGYTF

j_call: TRBJ2-1
v_call: TRBV7-9
cdr3_aa: CASSPRASGPIANEQFF

j_call: TRBJ2-5
v_call: TRBV19
cdr3_aa: CASSAPGTRGTQYF

j_call: TRBJ2-7
v_call: TRBV10-3
cdr3_aa: CAISEIKGLSYEQYF

j_call: TRBJ2-1
v_call: TRBV9
cdr3_aa: CASSVGDNVYNEQFF

j_call: TRBJ2-3
v_call: TRBV4-3
cdr3_aa: CASSQGVAGGGDTQYF

j_call: TRBJ1-5
v_call: TRBV6-5
cdr3_aa: CASRSTSDSNQPQHF

j_call: TRBJ2-7
v_call: TRBV5-6
cdr3_aa: CASSLAGSLSYEQYF

j_call: TRBJ2-6
v_call: TRBV7-7
cdr3_aa: CASSRTLKCPKSGQLLTF

j_call: TRBJ2-7
v_call: TRBV12-3/TRBV12-4
cdr3_aa: CASSLEGIPEQYF

j_call: TRBJ2-3
v_call: TRBV19
cdr3_aa: CASSPLAGRADTQYF

j_call: TRBJ1-1
v_call: TRBV10-2
cdr3_aa: CATHPTGGTEAFF

j_call: TRBJ2-1
v_call: TRBV7-9
cdr3_aa: CASSLGFVYNEQFF

j_call: TRBJ2-1
v_call: TRBV30
cdr3_aa: CAWSVSGDQFF

j_call: TRBJ2-6
v_call: TRBV15
cdr3_aa: CATSLLGRWTKSGNVLTF

j_call: TRBJ2-1
v_call: TRBV30
cdr3_aa: CAWSKDYEQFF

j_call: TRBJ2-2
v_call: TRBV3-1/TRBV3-2
cdr3_aa: CASSLTTGELFF

j_call: TRBJ2-1
v_call: TRBV9
cdr3_aa: CASSVSGGVEAEQFF

j_call: TRBJ1-2
v_call: TRBV29-1
cdr3_aa: CSVDSGPYGYTF

j_call: TRBJ2-5
v_call: TRBV9
cdr3_aa: CASSPRTDPRGETQYF

j_call: TRBJ2-5
v_call: TRBV5-1
cdr3_aa: CASSVVVQETQYF

j_call: TRBJ2-3
v_call: TRBV11-1
cdr3_aa: CASSLAGPQADTQYF

j_call: TRBJ1-4
v_call: TRBV18
cdr3_aa: CASSPRGGTNEKLFF

j_call: TRBJ2-3
v_call: TRBV19
cdr3_aa: CASSIGLAASTDTQYF

j_call: TRBJ2-5
v_call: TRBV4-3
cdr3_aa: CASSQDSGGSSETQYF

j_call: TRBJ1-6
v_call: TRBV13
cdr3_aa: CASSRGNSPLHF

j_call: TRBJ1-1
v_call: TRBV19
cdr3_aa: CASSMPLRVNTEAFF